Here is one T cell receptor (beta chain) with its context. Its target is unknown. V lost 0 bases to trimming and J lost 8 bases, with 13 bases between them. The CDR3 contains 15 residues. The germline V gene encodes CDR1 SGHTA and CDR2 FQGTGA. The data stem from a study of OX40 agonist ivuxolimab in advanced cancers. Study outcomes and limitations: No antigen was identified for the clonally expanded peripheral T cells.

Here immunoSEQ multiplex PCR was the method, and the copy in TCRdb shows in-frame clones only, minus some. The sample includes about 83,000 clones, roughly 87% of them seen just once. Sequencing was performed on CD4+ or CD8+ T cells sorted from blood, taken in a trial of the OX40 agonist ivuxolimab. The origin of this receptor is an adult with an advanced solid tumor such as melanoma, head and neck, liver or kidney cancer. This chain links TRBV7-3 with TRBJ1-4, with a tentative D call TRBD1 (6 bases). Written as DNA, the CDR3 is TGTGCCAGCAGCTTAACAGGGGGACGAGGGGAAAAACTGTTTTTT. Its protein product is CASSLTGGRGEKLFF. Drawing the rest from reference TRBV7-3 and TRBJ1-4, the complete variable domain is GAGVSQTPSNKVTEKGKYVELRCDPISGHTALYWYRQSLGQGPEFLIYFQGTGAADDSGLPNDRFFAVRPEGSVSTLKIQRTERGDSAVYLCASSLTGGRGEKLFFGSGTQLSVL.